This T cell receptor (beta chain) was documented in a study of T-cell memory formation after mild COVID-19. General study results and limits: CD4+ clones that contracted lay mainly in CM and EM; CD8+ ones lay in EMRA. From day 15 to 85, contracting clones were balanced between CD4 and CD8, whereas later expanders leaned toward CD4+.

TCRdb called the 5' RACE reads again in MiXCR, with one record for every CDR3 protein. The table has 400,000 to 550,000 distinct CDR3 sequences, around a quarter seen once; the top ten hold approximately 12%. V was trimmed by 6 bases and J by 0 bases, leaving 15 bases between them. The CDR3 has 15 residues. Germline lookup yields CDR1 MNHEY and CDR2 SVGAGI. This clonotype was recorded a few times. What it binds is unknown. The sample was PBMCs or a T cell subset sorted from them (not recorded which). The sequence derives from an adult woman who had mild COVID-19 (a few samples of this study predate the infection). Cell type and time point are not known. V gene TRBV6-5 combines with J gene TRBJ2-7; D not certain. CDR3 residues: CASSGPGTLSYEQYF. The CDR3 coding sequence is TGTGCCAGCAGCGGTCCAGGCACTCTCTCCTACGAGCAGTACTTC.